A single sample is the source of the 10 T cell receptor beta chains below, sequenced in a study of T cell responses to AZD1222 COVID-19 vaccine. Clones were read by immunoSEQ multiplex PCR, and TCRdb kept only the in-frame ones, dropping some. Of about 180,000 clones in the sample, just over 85% were seen once. Sequences were derived from peripheral blood, sampled on day 0 of AZD1222 vaccination. These receptor sequences come from an adult in good health.

The V and J genes are TRBV19 and TRBJ1-6; 10 bases fit TRBD1. The CDR3 contains 15 residues. The V gene's germline CDR1 is LNHDA and CDR2 SQIVND (reference sequence). Unmatched junction bases numbered 5, after V lost 3 bases and J lost 9 bases. The CDR3 nucleotides read TGTGCCAGTAGTATCAGGACAGGGGGAGGTTCACCCCTCCACTTT. It yields the protein CASSIRTGGGSPLHF. Based on the CDR3 plus reference TRBV19 and TRBJ1-6, the full variable domain is DGGITQSPKYLFRKEGQNVTLSCEQNLNHDAMYWYRQDPGQGLRLIYYSQIVNDFQKGDIAEGYSVSREKKESFPLTVTSAQKNPTAFYLCASSIRTGGGSPLHFGNGTRLTVT.

CDR3 loop: CASSQDRLDMDQETQYF. CDR3 coding DNA: TGTGCCAGCAGCCAAGATCGTCTGGATATGGACCAAGAGACCCAGTACTTC. The chain is built from TRBV3-1 (or the pseudogene TRBV3-2) and TRBJ2-5; D call uncertain. The CDR3 length is 17 residues. Germline V CDR1 and CDR2: LGHDT, YNNKEL (reference sequence). Deletions cut 0 bases from V and 0 bases from J, with 14 bases between.

The rearrangement joins TRBV27 to TRBJ1-6; possible D gene TRBD1, 6 bases. The CDR3 is 15 residues long. Germline V lookup: CDR1 MNHEY, CDR2 SMNVEV (reference sequence). Trimming took off 6 bases at V and 1 base at J, with 10 bases between the two ends. The CDR3 DNA follows: TGTGCCAGCAGACAACAGGGTTCCTATAATTCACCCCTCCACTTT. Encoded protein: CASRQQGSYNSPLHF.

This clone appeared a single time. This rearrangement joins TRBV11-3 to TRBJ2-1; 7 positions match TRBD1. The trim removed 4 bases at V and 8 bases at J, leaving 8 bases unmatched. This CDR3 contains 14 residues. Germline CDR1 SGHNT, CDR2 YENEEA. Written as DNA, the CDR3 is TGTGCCAGCAGCTCTCGGACAGGTTTGGATGAGCAGTTCTTC. It encodes CASSSRTGLDEQFF.

V is TRBV7-3 and J is TRBJ2-1, with 13 bases fitting TRBD2. From germline, CDR1 is SGHTA and CDR2 FQGTGA. The CDR3 extends over 14 amino acids. With V trimmed by 2 bases and J by 13 bases, 5 bases remained unmatched. The CDR3 protein is CASSLVLAGGQQFF. For the CDR3, the DNA is TGTGCCAGCAGCTTAGTACTAGCGGGGGGGCAACAGTTCTTC.

V is TRBV2 and J is TRBJ2-1; D could derive from TRBD1 or TRBD2 (5 bases each). Trimming pared 6 bases from V and 3 bases from J, leaving 18 bases between. Germline V gene lookup returns CDR1 SNHLY and CDR2 FYNNEI. The CDR3 is made up of 16 amino acids. The CDR3 here is CASRDIFGAFYNEQFF. CDR3 sequence (DNA): TGTGCCAGCAGGGACATCTTCGGGGCTTTCTACAATGAGCAGTTCTTC.

This clone occurred once. This sequence joins TRBV30 and TRBJ1-1; 7 nucleotides align to TRBD1. The CDR3 is 16 amino acids. Germline lookup yields CDR1 GTSNPN and CDR2 SVGIG (reference sequence). With V trimmed by 3 bases and J by 0 bases, 10 bases remained unmatched. CDR3 nucleotides: TGTGCCTGGAGCGCAGGGGGGAATCCCATGAACACTGAAGCTTTCTTT. Its protein product is CAWSAGGNPMNTEAFF.

A word on this clone: Other DNA sequences in this specimen translate into the identical CDR3. V is TRBV7-9 and J is TRBJ1-3; TRBD1 matches at 7 bases. The V and J ends lost 5 bases and 4 bases, in that order; junction bases with no gene match: 8. The CDR3 length is 15 residues. Germline V gene sequence: CDR1 SEHNR, CDR2 FQNEAQ (reference sequence). CDR3 nucleotide sequence: TGTGCCAGCAGCCTTCCCACAGGGGCCGGAAACACCATATATTTT. It is translated as CASSLPTGAGNTIYF.

The chain links TRBV18 to TRBJ2-1; D might be TRBD2 (6 bases). V was shortened by 0 bases and J by 5 bases, with 14 bases between the two germline ends. CDR3 length: 16 residues. Germline CDR1 KGHSH, CDR2 LQKENI. CDR3 sequence (DNA): TGTGCCAGCTCACCACCGGAAGGACTAAGCCACAATGAGCAGTTCTTC. It is translated as CASSPPEGLSHNEQFF.

V and J are TRBV6-1 and TRBJ2-1; TRBD2 matches at 7 bases. Germline assignment: CDR1 MNHNS and CDR2 SASEGT. V lost 3 bases and J lost 7; bases outside the gene matches: 9. This CDR3 has 15 residues. CDR3 DNA: TGTGCCAGCAGTGATACCCTAGCGGAAGCGAATGAGCAGTTCTTC. Translation gives CASSDTLAEANEQFF.